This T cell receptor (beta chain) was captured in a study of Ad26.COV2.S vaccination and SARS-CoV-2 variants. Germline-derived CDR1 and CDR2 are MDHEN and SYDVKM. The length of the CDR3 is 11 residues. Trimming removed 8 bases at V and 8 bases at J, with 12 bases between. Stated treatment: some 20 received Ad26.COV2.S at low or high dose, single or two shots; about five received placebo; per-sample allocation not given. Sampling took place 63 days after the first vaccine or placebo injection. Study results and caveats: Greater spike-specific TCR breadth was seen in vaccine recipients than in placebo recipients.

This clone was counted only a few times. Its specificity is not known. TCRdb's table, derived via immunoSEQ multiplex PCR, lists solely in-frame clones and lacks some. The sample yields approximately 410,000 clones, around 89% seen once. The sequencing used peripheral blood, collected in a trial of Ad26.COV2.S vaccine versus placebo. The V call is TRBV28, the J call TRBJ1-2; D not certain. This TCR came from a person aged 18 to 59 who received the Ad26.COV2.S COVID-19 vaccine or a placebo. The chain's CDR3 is CASHSKGGYTF. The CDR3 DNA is TGTGCCAGCCATTCGAAAGGGGGCTACACCTTC.